This is a list of T cell receptor beta chains from one sample in a study of OX40 agonist ivuxolimab in advanced cancers. The repertoire was sequenced with immunoSEQ multiplex PCR; TCRdb's copy has only in-frame clones and lacks some. The table has 60,000 to 80,000 clones, about nine tenths seen once. Here the sequenced sample was CD4+ or CD8+ T cells sorted from blood, taken in a trial of the OX40 agonist ivuxolimab. The receptors derive from an adult with an advanced solid tumor such as melanoma, head and neck, liver or kidney cancer. The CDR3 runs from the conserved cysteine through the conserved F or W. Fields, in order: V gene, J gene, D gene, clone size, CDR3 DNA, CDR3 protein. D genes are given only for firm matches. Clone size, where shown, is once, few, many, or a class for clones that have expanded.

v_call: TRBV7-3
j_call: TRBJ1-1
d_call: NA
clone_size: NA
cdr3_nt: TGTGCCAGCAGCCGGGGGCGGAACACTGAAGCTTTCTTT
cdr3_aa: CASSRGRNTEAFF

v_call: TRBV12-5
j_call: TRBJ2-2
d_call: NA
clone_size: NA
cdr3_nt: TGTGCTAGTGGTTTGGTAAGAGACACCGGGGAGCTGTTTTTT
cdr3_aa: CASGLVRDTGELFF

v_call: TRBV6-5
j_call: TRBJ2-5
d_call: NA
clone_size: NA
cdr3_nt: TGTGCCAGCAGTTCCGGTCTGAGCGGTCAAGAGACCCAGTACTTC
cdr3_aa: CASSSGLSGQETQYF

v_call: TRBV15
j_call: TRBJ1-5
d_call: TRBD1
clone_size: NA
cdr3_nt: TGTGCCACCAGCAGGGTCGGGACAGGGCGGGGGTATAGCAATCAGCCCCAGCATTTT
cdr3_aa: CATSRVGTGRGYSNQPQHF

v_call: TRBV18
j_call: TRBJ2-5
d_call: NA
clone_size: NA
cdr3_nt: TGTGCCAGCTCACCCCCGGTGAAGGTGGAGACCCAGTACTTC
cdr3_aa: CASSPPVKVETQYF

v_call: TRBV9
j_call: TRBJ2-1
d_call: NA
clone_size: NA
cdr3_nt: TGTGCCAGCAGCGTAGGCAACAGGGCACAGTACGGTGAGCAGTTCTTC
cdr3_aa: CASSVGNRAQYGEQFF

v_call: TRBV19
j_call: TRBJ2-1
d_call: TRBD1
clone_size: NA
cdr3_nt: TGTGCCAGTGAGACTTCGGGACAGGGGATTGAGCAGTTCTTC
cdr3_aa: CASETSGQGIEQFF

v_call: TRBV25-1
j_call: TRBJ2-3
d_call: NA
clone_size: NA
cdr3_nt: TGTGCCAGCGGGTCCGCGGATACGCAGTATTTT
cdr3_aa: CASGSADTQYF

v_call: TRBV7-2
j_call: TRBJ1-2
d_call: TRBD1
clone_size: NA
cdr3_nt: TGTGCCAGCAGCCGATTCCGATCGGGGACAGGGGGCCTCTATGGCTACACCTTC
cdr3_aa: CASSRFRSGTGGLYGYTF

v_call: TRBV7-9
j_call: TRBJ2-7
d_call: NA
clone_size: NA
cdr3_nt: TGTGCCAGCACCCCGGATAACGAGCAGTACTTC
cdr3_aa: CASTPDNEQYF

v_call: TRBV5-1
j_call: TRBJ2-1
d_call: TRBD1
clone_size: NA
cdr3_nt: TGCGCCAGCAGCGTGGGACAGGGGGCATTCAATGAGCAGTTCTTC
cdr3_aa: CASSVGQGAFNEQFF

v_call: TRBV6-6
j_call: TRBJ1-4
d_call: TRBD1
clone_size: NA
cdr3_nt: TGTGCCAGCAGTTACACGGGACAGACTAATGAAAAACTGTTTTTT
cdr3_aa: CASSYTGQTNEKLFF

v_call: TRBV5-1
j_call: TRBJ2-2
d_call: TRBD2
clone_size: NA
cdr3_nt: TGCGCCAGCAGCGCGCTAGCGGGGGCGGCCGGGGAGCTGTTTTTT
cdr3_aa: CASSALAGAAGELFF

v_call: TRBV7-2
j_call: TRBJ1-6
d_call: TRBD1
clone_size: NA
cdr3_nt: TGTGCCAGCAGCTTTTCGGGACAGGGAAATTCACCCCTCCACTTT
cdr3_aa: CASSFSGQGNSPLHF

v_call: TRBV9
j_call: TRBJ1-1
d_call: NA
clone_size: once
cdr3_nt: TGTGCCAGCAGCGTGTCCCCCGGGAAAACCGGCGAAGCTTTCTTT
cdr3_aa: CASSVSPGKTGEAFF

v_call: TRBV4-1
j_call: TRBJ1-3
d_call: NA
clone_size: NA
cdr3_nt: TGCGCCAGCAGCTTCGACAGGAGCTCTGGAAACACCATATATTTT
cdr3_aa: CASSFDRSSGNTIYF

v_call: TRBV7-2
j_call: TRBJ1-1
d_call: NA
clone_size: NA
cdr3_nt: TGTGCCAGCAGTCCCCGCGCAGCGAACACTGAAGCTTTCTTT
cdr3_aa: CASSPRAANTEAFF

v_call: TRBV7-6
j_call: TRBJ2-3
d_call: NA
clone_size: NA
cdr3_nt: TGTGCCAGCAGCAAAACAGACACAGATACGCAGTATTTT
cdr3_aa: CASSKTDTDTQYF

v_call: TRBV5-4
j_call: TRBJ1-4
d_call: NA
clone_size: NA
cdr3_nt: TGTGCCAGCAGCTTGGACGGATATAATGAAAAACTGTTTTTT
cdr3_aa: CASSLDGYNEKLFF

v_call: TRBV5-4
j_call: TRBJ1-1
d_call: TRBD1
clone_size: NA
cdr3_nt: TGTGCCAGCAGCTTTCAGGGGGCGACCACTGAAGCTTTCTTT
cdr3_aa: CASSFQGATTEAFF

v_call: TRBV5-4
j_call: TRBJ2-6
d_call: NA
clone_size: NA
cdr3_nt: TGTGCCAGCAGCTCGCCGATGACAGGTTCTGGGGCCAACGTCCTGACTTTC
cdr3_aa: CASSSPMTGSGANVLTF

v_call: TRBV5-5
j_call: TRBJ1-5
d_call: NA
clone_size: NA
cdr3_nt: TGTGCCAGCAGCTTGGAGGGTATTAGCAATCAGCCCCAGCATTTT
cdr3_aa: CASSLEGISNQPQHF

v_call: TRBV9
j_call: TRBJ2-3
d_call: NA
clone_size: NA
cdr3_nt: TGTGCCAGCAGACCCCGACCCACCGCAGATACGCAGTATTTT
cdr3_aa: CASRPRPTADTQYF

v_call: TRBV7-3
j_call: TRBJ1-1
d_call: NA
clone_size: NA
cdr3_nt: TGTGCCAGCAGCTTGCAGACAGGAGGGGGGAACACTGAAGCTTTCTTT
cdr3_aa: CASSLQTGGGNTEAFF

v_call: TRBV7-9
j_call: TRBJ2-5
d_call: NA
clone_size: NA
cdr3_nt: TGTGCCAGCAGCTTACCTATTCAGGGAACCGAGACCCAGTACTTC
cdr3_aa: CASSLPIQGTETQYF

v_call: TRBV5-8
j_call: TRBJ2-7
d_call: NA
clone_size: once
cdr3_nt: TGTGCCAGCAGTCTTCGGGGTGACTACGAGCAGTACTTC
cdr3_aa: CASSLRGDYEQYF

v_call: TRBV30
j_call: TRBJ2-2
d_call: NA
clone_size: NA
cdr3_nt: TGTGCCTGGAGCCGAAGGTTGCCGGGCTCCGTCTCCGGGGAGCTGTTTTTT
cdr3_aa: CAWSRRLPGSVSGELFF

v_call: TRBV4-1
j_call: TRBJ2-1
d_call: TRBD1
clone_size: NA
cdr3_nt: TGCGCCAGCAGCCTGATTGTGGCAGGGGGCGGGAATGAGCAGTTCTTC
cdr3_aa: CASSLIVAGGGNEQFF

v_call: TRBV5-1
j_call: TRBJ1-3
d_call: NA
clone_size: NA
cdr3_nt: TGCGCCAGCAGCCAGGGCGGGTCCGGAAACACCATATATTTT
cdr3_aa: CASSQGGSGNTIYF

v_call: TRBV5-4
j_call: TRBJ2-5
d_call: NA
clone_size: few
cdr3_nt: TGTGCCAGCAGCTTGGCCGGGGAGACCCAGTACTTC
cdr3_aa: CASSLAGETQYF

v_call: TRBV11-2
j_call: TRBJ1-4
d_call: NA
clone_size: NA
cdr3_nt: TGTGCCAGCAGCTTAGCCAAGGGGGCTAATGAAAAACTGTTTTTT
cdr3_aa: CASSLAKGANEKLFF

v_call: TRBV7-9
j_call: TRBJ2-5
d_call: NA
clone_size: NA
cdr3_nt: TGTGCCAGCAGCCGGCCCTTCCAAGAGACCCAGTACTTC
cdr3_aa: CASSRPFQETQYF

v_call: TRBV7-2
j_call: TRBJ1-2
d_call: NA
clone_size: NA
cdr3_nt: TGTGCCAGCAGCTCCAAGGGGGGCTATGGCTACACCTTC
cdr3_aa: CASSSKGGYGYTF

v_call: TRBV25-1
j_call: TRBJ1-1
d_call: TRBD1
clone_size: NA
cdr3_nt: TGTGCCAGCAGTGACAGCTACCCGGGACAGTTCACTGAAGCTTTCTTT
cdr3_aa: CASSDSYPGQFTEAFF

v_call: TRBV6-5
j_call: TRBJ1-2
d_call: TRBD1
clone_size: NA
cdr3_nt: TGTGCCAGCACCACGGACAGGGGGTATGGCTACACCTTC
cdr3_aa: CASTTDRGYGYTF

v_call: TRBV2
j_call: TRBJ1-2
d_call: NA
clone_size: NA
cdr3_nt: TGTGCCAGCAGTGAAGGGCCCTGGAGCTACACCTTC
cdr3_aa: CASSEGPWSYTF

v_call: TRBV4-2
j_call: TRBJ1-3
d_call: NA
clone_size: many
cdr3_nt: TGTGCCAGCAGCCAAGAACTGTCTGGAAACACCATATATTTT
cdr3_aa: CASSQELSGNTIYF

v_call: TRBV6-6
j_call: TRBJ1-5
d_call: NA
clone_size: NA
cdr3_nt: TGTGCCAGCAGTTCCGGACAGCCTTTCGTGCCCCAGCATTTT
cdr3_aa: CASSSGQPFVPQHF